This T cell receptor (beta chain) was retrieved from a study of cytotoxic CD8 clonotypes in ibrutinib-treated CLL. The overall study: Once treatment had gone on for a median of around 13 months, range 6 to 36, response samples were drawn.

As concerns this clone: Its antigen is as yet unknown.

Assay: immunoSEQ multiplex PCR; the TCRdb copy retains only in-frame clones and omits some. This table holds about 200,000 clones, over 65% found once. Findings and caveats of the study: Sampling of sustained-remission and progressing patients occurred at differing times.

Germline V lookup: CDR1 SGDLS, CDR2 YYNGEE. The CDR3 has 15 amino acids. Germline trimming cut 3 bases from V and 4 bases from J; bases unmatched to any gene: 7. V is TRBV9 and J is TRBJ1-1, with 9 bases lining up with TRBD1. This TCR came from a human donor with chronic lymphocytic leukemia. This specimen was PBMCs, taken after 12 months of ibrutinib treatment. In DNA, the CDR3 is TGTGCCAGCAGCGGTGGAGACAGGGGGGTCACTGAAGCTTTCTTT. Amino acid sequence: CASSGGDRGVTEAFF.